The clone carrying this T cell receptor beta chain was counted many times. These data belong to a study of Graves' ophthalmopathy and Graves' hyperthyroidism. About the research overall: Peripheral blood samples were taken at initial diagnosis, before any treatment.

It was on clinical symptoms, serum thyroxine, TRAb, thyroid ultrasound and orbital computed tomography that diagnosis relied. The sequenced template was RNA, covering the TCR beta CDR3 region. First-round RT-PCR used HTBI primers; second-round multiplex PCR followed. TCRdb passed the multiplex PCR reads through MiXCR, listing each CDR3 protein once. The table records roughly 400,000 distinct CDR3 sequences, 15% to 17% of them present only once. Trimming pared 6 bases from V and 2 bases from J, leaving 16 bases between. This CDR3 region has 15 residues. Per germline, CDR1 SGHDN and CDR2 FVKESK. Sequences were obtained from peripheral blood. This chain joins TRBV14 and TRBJ1-2; no reliable D call. This TCR was sampled from a woman younger than 35 with stable Graves' hyperthyroidism. The chain's CDR3 is CASRPGRDINYGYTF. The CDR3 DNA sequence: TGTGCCAGCAGACCAGGCAGAGATATAAACTATGGCTACACCTTC.